This T cell receptor beta chain appears in the sequencing data of a study of regulatory T cells in long-lasting Graves disease (dated by TCRdb to the early 2020s). In the study overall: Patients with newly diagnosed Graves' disease had been on antithyroid drugs for under 3 months. Persistent Graves' disease patients were compared with newly diagnosed Graves' disease patients by peripheral blood TCR sequencing and RNA sequencing. The study was registered as a clinical trial and conducted in China. A total of approximately 35 samples underwent TCR sequencing: some 13 from persistent and around 20 from newly diagnosed Graves' disease patients. General findings and caveats noted by the study authors: The authors acknowledged the small sample size as a limitation that may reduce accuracy. More public clonotypes were shared among persistent patients (fewer than 3,000) than among newly diagnosed patients (just under 1,000). Only the TCR beta chain was sequenced and analyzed. Compared with newly diagnosed patients, patients with persistent Graves' disease had lower TCR Shannon entropy and fewer highly expanded clones, which suggests clonal expansion. Peripheral blood alone was examined, since thyroid tissue, which constituted the primary lesion, could not be accessed.

Library preparation was by multiplex PCR. The instrument given in TCRdb is Illumina HiSeq 4000. iRepertoire HTBI primers and Arm-PCR amplification of CDR3 regions were used to construct TCR beta libraries. Gel purification was performed on PCR products prior to sequencing. The paper's processing steps were these. Gene usage analysis of CDR3 amino acid clonotypes used the 55 to 65 TRBV and 12 to 15 TRBJ segments found across samples. COPE and FqMerger were used to merge filtered high-quality paired reads into contigs. BLAST was used to align contigs to IMGT TRBV, TRBD and TRBJ reference genes, with CDR3 defined following IMGT. Any clonotype with a frequency above 0.1% was counted as a highly expanded clone. Shannon entropy served as the measure of repertoire diversity, while the Gini coefficient captured V-J evenness. A clonotype found in more than one individual was treated as public. TCRdb redid the processing of the public reads, applying fastp at Q25 and MiXCR, and retained in-frame beta chains. Rows are unified per CDR3 protein, each entry keeping the most common DNA and genes. These V and J calls rely on TCRdb rather than the paper's analysis. This sample gives about 500,000 distinct CDR3 sequences in total; around 15% of them show up just once. The leading ten clones occupy roughly an eighth of the sample.

What the time point label conveys for this sample: newly diagnosed GD, antithyroid drugs for less than 3 months. RNA was extracted from PBMCs in TRIzol for both TCR sequencing and RNA sequencing. Graves' disease was diagnosed according to American Thyroid Association guidelines. The patients came from an endocrinology department in Xi'an, China. Each patient gave approximately 9 milliliters of peripheral blood, collected in an EDTA anticoagulant tube. Ficoll Paque Plus density gradient separation was used to isolate PBMCs, and no additional T cell sorting was done. An Agilent 2100 Bioanalyzer and agarose gel were used to check RNA quality, while a NanoDrop 2000 measured RNA concentration. A word on this clonotype: The target of this receptor is not known. The sample holds no much larger clone one base away, and base qualities are not on file.

These sequences were also reported in another study, on T cells in Graves' hyperthyroidism and ophthalmopathy. From the second report: Stable Graves' hyperthyroidism was defined as the absence of progression to ophthalmopathy over 18 months of follow-up. Hyperthyroidism patients were newly diagnosed, had a disease duration of under 2 months, and were aged 18 to 65 years. Any patient with an uncontrolled infection, another autoimmune disease, pregnancy or lactation was excluded. Diagnoses were based on clinical symptoms, serum thyroxine and TRAb, thyroid ultrasound and orbital computed tomography. For the first round of RT-PCR on the TCR CDR3, the HTBI primer set was used together with the Qiagen OneStep RT-PCR kit. Most expanded thyroid clonotypes (frequency above 0.001) were also found in blood, which suggests that blood repertoires may mirror thyroid immune responses. Ophthalmopathy was separated from stable hyperthyroidism by a 13 V-J signature model, with just over 85% sensitivity and about 81% specificity obtained in cross-validation and 80%/75% obtained in testing. In validation, progression to ophthalmopathy was predicted by the model with nearly 71% sensitivity and about 72% specificity, a median of about 6.4 months before onset. To identify distinguishing TCR V-J signatures, a discovery cohort of 90 to 100 patients was used, comprising 43 with Graves' ophthalmopathy and around 57 with stable Graves' hyperthyroidism. Prospective prediction of ophthalmopathy was tested in an independent validation cohort consisting of some 18 hyperthyroidism patients and around 16 patients who later progressed to ophthalmopathy. The 95 to 100 discovery patients were divided at random into training and test sets in a 7:3 ratio. In addition, the study compared T-cell repertoires in thyroid tissue and in blood from a handful of Graves' hyperthyroidism patients. After sampling, hyperthyroidism patients received methimazole starting at 30 mg daily, and ophthalmopathy patients received high-dose intravenous methylprednisolone. A second multiplex PCR round built the libraries, followed by size selection and purification. Paired-end sequencing of the libraries was performed with 100 bp reads on an Illumina HiSeq2000. SOAPnuke was used to process the raw data, removing reads that contained adapters or uncalled bases, had a mean Phred below 15, or lacked an exact match to the constant primer or identifier. COPE v1.2.5 was used to merge the high-quality paired reads, and each unique nucleotide sequence was defined as a clonotype. MiTCR v1.1 was used to align clonotypes to the IMGT TRBV, TRBD and TRBJ reference segments. Only V-J combinations with frequency above 0.0001, covering 99% to 99.2% of repertoires, were analysed. A TCS score was defined as the ratio of F50 (clonal expansion) to E x V (chaos), with BLOSUM62-based TCRdist applied between CDR3 peptides within each V-J. Welch's t-statistics and random forest reduced just over 500 V-J features to 13, which were used in a naive Bayes classifier (R e1071). No statistical method was used to fix the sample size in advance, and group allocation was not hidden from the investigators. The paper describes TCR Vbeta CDR3 sequencing of 135 peripheral blood samples, made up of 43 ophthalmopathy patients, some 80 hyperthyroidism patients and about 17 progressor patients.

This receptor was taken from a man in his forties with Graves disease. Donor details come from another sample of the same person, matched by shared clones. Source: peripheral blood mononuclear cells (PBMCs), taken at new diagnosis, from a patient treated with antithyroid drugs.

The DNA reads as follows: TGCGCCAGCAGGGCGGCAGGGTCCTACGAGCAGTACTTC. Its protein reads: CASRAAGSYEQYF. This receptor chain uses TRBV4-1 and TRBJ2-7; TRBD1 is a weak D gene call, 5 bases matching. V loses 6 bases, J loses 1 base, and the germline ends lie 10 bases apart. Spanning cysteine to phenylalanine, the CDR3 consists of 13 amino acids. Only the CDR3 portion is preserved as DNA: 39 bases, with reading frame beginning at the first base. CDR1 and CDR2 were assigned from the germline V gene as MGHRA and YSYEKL.